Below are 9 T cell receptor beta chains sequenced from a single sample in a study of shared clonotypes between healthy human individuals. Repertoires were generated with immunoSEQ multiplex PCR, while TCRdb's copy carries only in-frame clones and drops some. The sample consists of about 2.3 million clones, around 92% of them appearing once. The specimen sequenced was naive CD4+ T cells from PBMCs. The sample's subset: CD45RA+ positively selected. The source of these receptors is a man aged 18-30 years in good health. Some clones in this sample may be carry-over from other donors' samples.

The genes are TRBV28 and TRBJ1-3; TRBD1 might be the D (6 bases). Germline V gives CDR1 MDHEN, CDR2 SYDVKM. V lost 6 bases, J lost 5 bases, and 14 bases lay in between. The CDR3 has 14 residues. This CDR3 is CASRNWDTRNTIYF. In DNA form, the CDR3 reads TGTGCCAGCAGGAACTGGGACACCCGAAACACCATATATTTT. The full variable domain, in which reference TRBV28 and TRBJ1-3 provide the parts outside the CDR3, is DVKVTQSSRYLVKRTGEKVFLECVQDMDHENMFWYRQDPGLGLRLIYFSYDVKMKEKGDIPEGYSVSREKKERFSLILESASTNQTSMYLCASRNWDTRNTIYFGEGSWLTVV.

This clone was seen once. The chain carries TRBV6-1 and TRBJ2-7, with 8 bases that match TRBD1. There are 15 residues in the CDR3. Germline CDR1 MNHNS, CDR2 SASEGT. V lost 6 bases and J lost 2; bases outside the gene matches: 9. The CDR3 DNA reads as TGTGCCAGCAGCCGAGGACAGGGCCCTACCTACGAGCAGTACTTC. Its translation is CASSRGQGPTYEQYF.

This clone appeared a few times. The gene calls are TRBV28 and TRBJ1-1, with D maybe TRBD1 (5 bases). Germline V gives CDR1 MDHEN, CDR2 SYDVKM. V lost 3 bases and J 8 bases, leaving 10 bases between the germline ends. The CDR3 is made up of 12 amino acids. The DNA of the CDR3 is TGTGCCAGCAGTTTCGGGACTAAGGAAGCTTTCTTT. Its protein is CASSFGTKEAFF.

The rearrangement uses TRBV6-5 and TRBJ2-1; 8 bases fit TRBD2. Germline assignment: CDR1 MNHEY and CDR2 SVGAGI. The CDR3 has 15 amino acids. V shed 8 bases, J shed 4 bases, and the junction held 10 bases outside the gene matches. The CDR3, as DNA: TGTGCCAGCGCCACGGGGGGGGTGTGGTACAATGAGCAGTTCTTC. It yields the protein CASATGGVWYNEQFF.

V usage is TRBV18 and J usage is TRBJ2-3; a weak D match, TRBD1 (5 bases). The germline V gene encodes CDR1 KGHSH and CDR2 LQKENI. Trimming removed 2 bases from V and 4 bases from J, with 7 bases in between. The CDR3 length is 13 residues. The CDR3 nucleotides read TGTGCCAGCTCACCAAAGGGGTCAGATACGCAGTATTTT. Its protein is CASSPKGSDTQYF.

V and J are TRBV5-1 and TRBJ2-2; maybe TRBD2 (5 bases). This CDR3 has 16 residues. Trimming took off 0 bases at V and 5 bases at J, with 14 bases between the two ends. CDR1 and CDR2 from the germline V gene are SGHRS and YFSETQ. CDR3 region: CASSLAGRGGTGELFF. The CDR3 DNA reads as TGCGCCAGCAGCTTGGCTGGTCGGGGTGGGACCGGGGAGCTGTTTTTT. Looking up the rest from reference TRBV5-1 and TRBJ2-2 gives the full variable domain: KAGVTQTPRYLIKTRGQQVTLSCSPISGHRSVSWYQQTPGQGLQFLFEYFSETQRNKGNFPGRFSGRQFSNSRSEMNVSTLELGDSALYLCASSLAGRGGTGELFFGEGSRLTVL.

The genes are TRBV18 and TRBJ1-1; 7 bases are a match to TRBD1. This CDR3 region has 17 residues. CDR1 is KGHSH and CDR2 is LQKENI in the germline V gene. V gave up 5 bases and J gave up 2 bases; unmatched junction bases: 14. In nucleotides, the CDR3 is TGTGCCAGCTCAAAATCAGCCGGGACAGCGGGAAACACTGAAGCTTTCTTT. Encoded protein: CASSKSAGTAGNTEAFF.

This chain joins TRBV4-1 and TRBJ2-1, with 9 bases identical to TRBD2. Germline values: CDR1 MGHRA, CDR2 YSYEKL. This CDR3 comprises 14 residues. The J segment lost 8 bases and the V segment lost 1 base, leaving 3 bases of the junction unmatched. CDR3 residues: CASSQASGNDEQFF. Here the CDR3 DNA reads TGCGCCAGCAGCCAAGCTAGCGGGAACGATGAGCAGTTCTTC.

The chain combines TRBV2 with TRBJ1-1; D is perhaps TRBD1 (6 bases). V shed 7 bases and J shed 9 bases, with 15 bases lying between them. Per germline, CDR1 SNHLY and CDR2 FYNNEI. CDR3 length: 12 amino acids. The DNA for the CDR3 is TGTGCCAGCACAGGACAGCTCGTTAAAGCTTTCTTT. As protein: CASTGQLVKAFF.